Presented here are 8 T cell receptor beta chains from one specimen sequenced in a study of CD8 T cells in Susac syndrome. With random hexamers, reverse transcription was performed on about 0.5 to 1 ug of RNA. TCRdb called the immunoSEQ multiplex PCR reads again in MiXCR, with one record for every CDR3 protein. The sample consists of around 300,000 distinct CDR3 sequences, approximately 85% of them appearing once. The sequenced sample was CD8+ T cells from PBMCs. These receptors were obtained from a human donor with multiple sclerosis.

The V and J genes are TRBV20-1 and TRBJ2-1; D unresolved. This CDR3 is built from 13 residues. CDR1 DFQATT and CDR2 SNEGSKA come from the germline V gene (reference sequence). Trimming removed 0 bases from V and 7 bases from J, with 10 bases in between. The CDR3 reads CSARDIMGNEQFF. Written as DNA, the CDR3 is TGCAGTGCTAGAGATATTATGGGGAATGAGCAGTTCTTC.

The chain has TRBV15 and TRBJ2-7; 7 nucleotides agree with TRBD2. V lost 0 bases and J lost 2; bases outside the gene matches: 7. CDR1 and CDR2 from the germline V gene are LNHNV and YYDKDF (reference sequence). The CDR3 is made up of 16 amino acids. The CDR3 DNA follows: TGTGCCACCAGCAGAGATCTGGCTAGCGGAACCTACGAGCAGTACTTC. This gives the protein CATSRDLASGTYEQYF.

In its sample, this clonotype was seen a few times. CDR3 region: CASSYGDRSSYEQYF. As DNA, the CDR3 is TGTGCCAGCAGTTATGGGGACAGAAGCTCCTACGAGCAGTACTTC. The V gene is TRBV6-5, the J gene TRBJ2-7, with TRBD1 matching over 7 bases. Germline assignment: CDR1 MNHEY and CDR2 SVGAGI. The CDR3 is 15 amino acids. V dropped 3 bases and J dropped 0; count of bases not matched to a gene: 5.

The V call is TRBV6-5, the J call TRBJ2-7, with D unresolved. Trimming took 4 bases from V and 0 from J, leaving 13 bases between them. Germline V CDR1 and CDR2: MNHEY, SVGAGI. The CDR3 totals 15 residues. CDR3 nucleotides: TGTGCCAGCAGTTGGGGTCTCTTAAGCTCCTACGAGCAGTACTTC. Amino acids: CASSWGLLSSYEQYF.

CDR3 nucleotides: TGTGCCAGCAGATTCGGGACAGCGAACACCGGGGAGCTGTTTTTT. It yields the protein CASRFGTANTGELFF. This sequence joins TRBV4-2 and TRBJ2-2, with 7 bases fitting TRBD1. Germline V gene sequence: CDR1 LGHNA, CDR2 YNFKEQ. The CDR3 sequence is 15 residues long. After removal of 6 bases from V and 0 bases from J, the junction contained 4 bases not matched to a gene.

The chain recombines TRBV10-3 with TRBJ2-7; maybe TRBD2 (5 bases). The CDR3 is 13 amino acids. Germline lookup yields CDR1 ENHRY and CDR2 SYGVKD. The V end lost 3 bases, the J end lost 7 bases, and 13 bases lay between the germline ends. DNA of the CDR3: TGTGCCATCAGTGATGGAGGCGTCCGGGAGCAGTACTTC. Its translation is CAISDGGVREQYF.

CDR3 amino acids: CSARDFRHGANVLTF. The DNA for the CDR3 is TGCAGTGCTAGAGATTTTCGGCACGGGGCCAACGTCCTGACTTTC. The gene calls are TRBV20-1 and TRBJ2-6; D gene ambiguous. Germline assignment: CDR1 DFQATT and CDR2 SNEGSKA (reference sequence). Trimming stripped 0 bases from V and 4 bases from J, with 10 bases between. The CDR3 is made up of 15 amino acids.

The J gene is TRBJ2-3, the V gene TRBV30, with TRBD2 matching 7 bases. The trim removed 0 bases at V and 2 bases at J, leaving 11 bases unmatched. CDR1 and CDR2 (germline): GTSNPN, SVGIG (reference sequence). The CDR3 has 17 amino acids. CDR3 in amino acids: CAWSVLGSGGPTDTQYF. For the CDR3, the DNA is TGTGCCTGGAGTGTACTCGGCTCGGGAGGCCCCACAGATACGCAGTATTTT.